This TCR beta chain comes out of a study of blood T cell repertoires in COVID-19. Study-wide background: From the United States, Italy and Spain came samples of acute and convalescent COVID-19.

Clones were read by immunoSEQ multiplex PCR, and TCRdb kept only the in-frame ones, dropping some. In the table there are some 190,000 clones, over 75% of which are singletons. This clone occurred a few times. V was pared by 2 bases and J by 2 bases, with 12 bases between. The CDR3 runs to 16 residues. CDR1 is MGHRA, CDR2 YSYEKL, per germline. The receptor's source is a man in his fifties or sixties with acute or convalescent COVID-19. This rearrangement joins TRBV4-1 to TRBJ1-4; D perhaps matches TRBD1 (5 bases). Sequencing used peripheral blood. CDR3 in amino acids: CASSQTPGITNEKLFF. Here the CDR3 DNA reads TGCGCCAGCAGCCAAACCCCAGGGATCACTAATGAAAAACTGTTTTTT.